The clone carrying this T cell receptor (beta chain) was seen repeatedly, ten times or more. Its target is unknown. Unique molecular identifiers were carried by the TCR beta cDNA libraries. Input amounts of about 0.85 to 10 million T cells were used. These gave around 500,000 cDNA molecules, so each molecule approximated one T cell. TCRdb fed the PCR reads into MiXCR, producing one record per CDR3 protein. The table includes fewer than 850,000 distinct CDR3 sequences, less than 35% detected once. The record originates from a study of post-analysis software for immune sequencing data. Study-wide results and limits: People with multiple sclerosis had a significantly lower normalized Chao1 diversity than controls did. Roughly five TRBV segments appeared more often in patients than in controls, and TRBV5-6, TRBV5-1 and TRBV20-1 were among these.

The germline V gene encodes CDR1 SEHNR and CDR2 FQNEAQ (reference sequence). With 5 bases removed from V and 4 bases from J, the gap between germline ends came to 6 bases. CDR3 length: 11 amino acids. This sequence was found in a girl aged 10 to 17 with multiple sclerosis. The sample taken for sequencing was blood. This sequence joins TRBV7-9 and TRBJ2-7; D is uncertain. CDR3: CASSREYEQYF. CDR3 nucleotide sequence: TGTGCCAGCAGCCGTGAATACGAGCAGTACTTC.